In this sample, the clone carrying this TCR beta chain turned up once. Generated by immunoSEQ multiplex PCR, the TCRdb table keeps only in-frame clones and is missing some. The repertoire holds a few hundred thousand clones, with roughly nine tenths as singletons. The sample originates from a study of blood T cell repertoires in COVID-19. For the study at large: Whether acute or convalescent, the COVID-19 samples came from the United States, Italy and Spain. PBMCs, B-cell-depleted T cells, or T cells provided the cDNA or gDNA that made up the material.

This CDR3 has 14 residues. After removal of 0 bases from V and 6 bases from J, the junction contained 2 bases not matched to a gene. The sequence derives from a man aged 55 to 70 with acute or convalescent COVID-19. The V call is TRBV23-1, the J call TRBJ2-3, with 8 bases that match TRBD2. TRBV23-1 is labeled an ORF, and its function is uncertain. Input material: peripheral blood. This CDR3 is CASSQSGRVDTQYF. In DNA form, the CDR3 reads TGCGCCAGCAGTCAATCCGGGAGGGTCGATACGCAGTATTTT.